What follows are 18 T cell receptor beta chains derived from one specimen sequenced in a study of early T cells in non-severe SARS-CoV-2 infection. MiXCR, run by TCRdb on the 5' RACE reads, gives a single entry per CDR3 protein. The data show 85,000 to 100,000 distinct CDR3 sequences, approximately 16% seen once. The input for sequencing was whole blood, taken at baseline. The receptors here all came from an adult who was a healthcare worker with PCR-confirmed SARS-CoV-2 infection or an uninfected control (not recorded which).

The sample holds a few counts of this clonotype. The J gene is TRBJ2-5, the V gene TRBV20-1; perhaps TRBD2 as D (5 bases). The CDR3 is 13 amino acids. The V end was cut by 3 bases, the J end by 1 base, with 9 bases between. Germline CDR1 is DFQATT and CDR2 is SNEGSKA (reference sequence). CDR3 DNA: TGCAGTGCTAGTCGGCGGGCCCAAGAGACCCAGTACTTC. Translated, it gives CSASRRAQETQYF.

The table lists this clonotype with a few counts. The chain recombines TRBV7-8 with TRBJ2-3; possibly TRBD1 or TRBD2 for D (6 bases each). Germline V lookup: CDR1 SGHVS, CDR2 FQNEAQ. Trimming took 0 bases from V and 3 from J, leaving 16 bases between them. The length of the CDR3 is 17 residues. CDR3 sequence (DNA): TGTGCCAGCAGCTTAGCGTGGAGGGGGAAGAGAACAGATACGCAGTATTTT. It is translated as CASSLAWRGKRTDTQYF.

This clonotype was seen repeatedly, ten times or more. This chain uses TRBV20-1 with TRBJ2-1, with unresolved D. The germline V gene encodes CDR1 DFQATT and CDR2 SNEGSKA (reference sequence). V was clipped by 6 bases and J by 9 bases, with 9 bases between them. CDR3 length: 10 amino acids. In nucleotides, the CDR3 is TGCAGTGCCGCTAACGCTGAGCAGTTCTTC. Translating gives CSAANAEQFF.

The J gene is TRBJ1-4, the V gene TRBV20-1; unclear D gene. Trimming took off 1 base at V and 8 bases at J, with 17 bases between the two ends. Germline-derived CDR1 and CDR2 are DFQATT and SNEGSKA (reference sequence). The CDR3 length is 15 residues. The CDR3 region has the DNA TGCAGTGCTAGAGCGAGGACTCCCGGTCGGGAAAAACTGTTTTTT. This encodes CSARARTPGREKLFF.

Only a few counts were recorded for this clonotype. The chain recombines TRBV7-2 with TRBJ2-1; tentatively, D is TRBD1 (5 bases). CDR3 length equals 15 residues. Trimming removed 5 bases at V and 1 base at J, with 12 bases between. Germline CDR1 and CDR2: SGHTA and FQGNSA. The CDR3 loop reads CASSIREQSYNEQFF. The CDR3 region has the DNA TGTGCCAGCAGCATCAGGGAACAGTCCTACAATGAGCAGTTCTTC.

This clonotype was counted only a few times. The chain recombines TRBV7-9 with TRBJ1-1, with D uncertain. Trimming shortened V by 4 bases and J by 1 base, and 13 bases separated the two germline ends. The germline gives CDR1 SEHNR, CDR2 FQNEAQ (reference sequence). CDR3 length: 15 amino acids. The CDR3 DNA follows: TGTGCCAGCAGCTCCCAGACATTTAAGAACACTGAAGCTTTCTTT. Its protein is CASSSQTFKNTEAFF.

V is TRBV6-5 and J is TRBJ1-4; TRBD1 might be the D (6 bases). Germline V gene sequence: CDR1 MNHEY, CDR2 SVGAGI. The CDR3 loop spans 13 amino acids. With 6 bases removed from V and 7 bases from J, the gap between germline ends came to 12 bases. The CDR3, as DNA: TGTGCCAGCAGCTCGGCGGGGGCTGAAAAACTGTTTTTT. Protein sequence: CASSSAGAEKLFF.

The chain joins TRBV20-1 to TRBJ2-7, with D possibly matching TRBD2 (7 bases). This CDR3 spans 16 amino acids. V shed 0 bases and J shed 5 bases, with 20 bases lying between them. In germline, CDR1 is DFQATT, CDR2 SNEGSKA (reference sequence). The CDR3: CSARERAGDRYDEQYF. For the CDR3, the DNA is TGCAGTGCTAGAGAGAGGGCGGGAGACAGGTATGACGAGCAGTACTTC.

The V and J genes are TRBV28 and TRBJ2-3, with 14 bases lining up with TRBD2. Per germline, CDR1 MDHEN and CDR2 SYDVKM. This CDR3 contains 16 residues. Trimming cost V 6 bases and J 4 bases; bases outside gene matches: 6. CDR3 residues: CASSIGTSGSPDTQYF. The DNA for the CDR3 is TGTGCCAGCAGCATAGGGACTAGCGGGAGCCCAGATACGCAGTATTTT.

This clonotype was counted ten times or more. The DNA of the CDR3 is TGTGCCATCAGTGGGGACCGAGATTCAGAGGAGCAGTACTTC. This sequence encodes CAISGDRDSEEQYF. The chain recombines TRBV10-3 with TRBJ2-7; D is perhaps TRBD1 or TRBD2 (5 bases each). This CDR3 spans 14 amino acids. Looked up from germline, CDR1 is ENHRY and CDR2 is SYGVKD. V lost 4 bases, J lost 7 bases, and 17 bases lay in between.

In its sample, this clonotype was seen a few times. The CDR3 nucleotides read TGTGCCAGCAGCGTAGGTGGCCGATCCGAGCAGTACTTC. Translated: CASSVGGRSEQYF. V is TRBV9 and J is TRBJ2-7; no definite D call. Germline-derived CDR1 and CDR2 are SGDLS and YYNGEE. V lost 0 bases, J lost 6 bases, and 10 bases lay in between. The CDR3 loop spans 13 amino acids.

The table lists this clonotype with many counts. This rearrangement joins TRBV10-3 to TRBJ2-1, with TRBD2 identical over 10 bases. This CDR3 region has 14 residues. The J segment lost 6 bases and the V segment lost 5 bases, leaving 4 bases of the junction unmatched. CDR1 and CDR2 from the germline V gene are ENHRY and SYGVKD. The CDR3 coding sequence is TGTGCCATCAGTCCTAGCGGGAGAATCAATGAGCAGTTCTTC. It encodes CAISPSGRINEQFF.

This clonotype was detected only a few times. CDR3 residues: CASTPSGTSAYNEQFF. The CDR3 bases are TGTGCCAGCACCCCATCCGGGACTAGCGCCTACAATGAGCAGTTCTTC. The chain recombines TRBV6-5 with TRBJ2-1, with 10 bases aligning to TRBD2. Germline V lookup: CDR1 MNHEY, CDR2 SVGAGI. The CDR3 extends over 16 amino acids. J gave up 2 bases and V 7 bases, and 8 bases lay outside the gene matches.

The chain uses TRBV15 and TRBJ2-3; D is undetermined. CDR3 length equals 16 residues. In germline, CDR1 is LNHNV, CDR2 YYDKDF (reference sequence). V lost 1 base, J lost 2 bases, and 13 bases lay in between. Written as DNA, the CDR3 is TGTGCCACCAGCAGAGGATGGGCCCGTATCACAGATACGCAGTATTTT. Its protein product is CATSRGWARITDTQYF.

The chain links TRBV19 to TRBJ2-7, with D possibly matching TRBD1 (6 bases). The CDR3 totals 16 residues. V was cut by 4 bases and J by 2 bases, with 18 bases left in between. Germline V gives CDR1 LNHDA, CDR2 SQIVND (reference sequence). The CDR3 reads CASSTFGGQNPYEQYF. The CDR3, as DNA: TGTGCCAGTAGTACATTCGGAGGACAGAACCCCTACGAGCAGTACTTC.

The chain has TRBV28 and TRBJ2-1; unclear D gene. V was pared by 5 bases and J by 5 bases, with 7 bases between. CDR3 length equals 12 residues. Germline CDR1 reads MDHEN; CDR2 reads SYDVKM. The CDR3 region is CASSNRDNEQFF. CDR3 coding DNA: TGTGCCAGCAGTAATAGAGACAATGAGCAGTTCTTC.

This clonotype was seen only a few times. This chain connects TRBV20-1 to TRBJ2-3, with D hard to call. In germline, CDR1 is DFQATT, CDR2 SNEGSKA (reference sequence). CDR3 length: 15 amino acids. Trimming cost V 3 bases and J 6 bases, with 19 bases left between them. The CDR3 reads CSASHPSATQDTQYF. The CDR3 DNA is TGCAGTGCTAGTCATCCCTCGGCCACCCAGGATACGCAGTATTTT.

Only a few counts were recorded for this clonotype. The rearrangement uses TRBV6-5 and TRBJ2-7; tentatively, D is TRBD2 (5 bases). Trimming cost V 2 bases and J 2 bases, with 10 bases left between them. Per the germline V gene, CDR1 is MNHEY and CDR2 is SVGAGI. The CDR3 runs to 14 residues. The CDR3 spells CASSYARAPYEQYF. As DNA, the CDR3 is TGTGCCAGCAGTTACGCGCGGGCACCCTACGAGCAGTACTTC.